These 11 T cell receptor beta chains came from one sample sequenced in a study of OX40 agonist ivuxolimab in advanced cancers. The method was immunoSEQ multiplex PCR; TCRdb's version includes in-frame clones alone and lacks a portion of them. The sample has about 50,000 clones, 88% seen once. Here the sequenced sample was CD4+ or CD8+ T cells sorted from blood, taken in a trial of the OX40 agonist ivuxolimab. These receptors originate from an adult with an advanced solid tumor such as melanoma, head and neck, liver or kidney cancer.

The chain uses TRBV19 and TRBJ2-3, with 7 bases identical to TRBD1. Germline loops: CDR1 LNHDA, CDR2 SQIVND (reference sequence). J lost 5 bases, V lost 6 bases, and 14 bases had no gene match. This CDR3 is 16 amino acids long. In DNA, the CDR3 is TGTGCCAGTAGAGGATCCGGGACAGCTCGGGTAGATACGCAGTATTTT. Encoded protein: CASRGSGTARVDTQYF.

The chain has TRBV7-3 and TRBJ2-2; D remains unclear. With 5 bases removed from V and 0 bases from J, the gap between germline ends came to 7 bases. This CDR3 has 14 residues. Germline-derived CDR1 and CDR2 are SGHTA and FQGTGA. The CDR3 sequence: CASSQYPNTGELFF. The CDR3 DNA follows: TGTGCCAGCAGCCAATACCCGAACACCGGGGAGCTGTTTTTT. Full variable domain (missing parts from reference TRBV7-3 and TRBJ2-2): GAGVSQTPSNKVTEKGKYVELRCDPISGHTALYWYRQSLGQGPEFLIYFQGTGAADDSGLPNDRFFAVRPEGSVSTLKIQRTERGDSAVYLCASSQYPNTGELFFGEGSRLTVL.

This sequence joins TRBV4-1 and TRBJ1-4, with 9 nucleotides matching TRBD1. The CDR3 has 13 residues. Germline CDR1 is MGHRA and CDR2 is YSYEKL. V trimming: 5 bases; J trimming: 8 bases; junction bases outside the gene matches: 3. The CDR3 coding sequence is TGCGCCAGCAGCGACAGGGGGACCGAAAAACTGTTTTTT. Translating gives CASSDRGTEKLFF.

The rearrangement joins TRBV25-1 to TRBJ1-2; D gene uncertain. V was cut by 1 base and J by 4 bases, with 4 bases left in between. Germline lookup yields CDR1 MGHDK and CDR2 SYGVNS. The CDR3 length is 12 residues. CDR3 sequence: CASSELSYGYTF. CDR3 sequence (DNA): TGTGCCAGCAGTGAATTGAGCTATGGCTACACCTTC.

Worth noting for this clone: Germline is not matched at one junction end, which may reflect a read error. V usage is TRBV10-2 and J usage is TRBJ1-2, with D uncertain. The germline gives CDR1 WSHSY, CDR2 SAAADI. The CDR3 runs to 12 residues. The CDR3 bases are TGCGCCAGCATGGAAAAGGGCTATGGCCACACCTTC. This encodes CASMEKGYGHTF.

This clone was seen just once. V gene TRBV10-3 combines with J gene TRBJ1-2; 8 bases align to TRBD1. From germline, CDR1 is ENHRY and CDR2 SYGVKD. This CDR3 is built from 14 residues. The ends lost 3 bases at V and 6 bases at J; junction bases unmatched: 6. DNA for the CDR3: TGTGCCATCAGTGATGGGCAGGGGGCTCATGGCTACACCTTC. Protein product: CAISDGQGAHGYTF.

This clone is a singleton in its sample. The chain recombines TRBV7-9 with TRBJ1-5; no firm D call. The germline gives CDR1 SEHNR, CDR2 FQNEAQ (reference sequence). Trimming took 0 bases from V and 5 from J, leaving 8 bases between them. This CDR3 has 14 residues. This CDR3 is CASSLAGPDQPQHF. The CDR3 coding sequence is TGTGCCAGCAGCTTAGCGGGTCCGGATCAGCCCCAGCATTTT.

The V and J genes are TRBV29-1 and TRBJ2-1; D ambiguous. The V gene's germline CDR1 is SQVTM and CDR2 ANQGSEA. This CDR3 comprises 10 residues. Trimming removed 4 bases at V and 10 bases at J, with 8 bases between. The CDR3 here is CSVAQGEQFF. CDR3 DNA sequence: TGCAGCGTTGCGCAAGGGGAGCAGTTCTTC.

The V call is TRBV6-1, the J call TRBJ2-7; D is tentatively TRBD1 or TRBD2 (5 bases each). The CDR3 extends over 14 amino acids. V gave up 9 bases and J gave up 0 bases, with 15 bases separating them. Germline CDR1 MNHNS, CDR2 SASEGT. This CDR3 is CASFGAESSYEQYF. In nucleotides, the CDR3 is TGTGCCAGTTTCGGGGCAGAGTCCTCCTACGAGCAGTACTTC.

This chain connects TRBV11-3 to TRBJ2-3; perhaps TRBD2 as D (6 bases). CDR3 length equals 16 residues. Germline loops: CDR1 SGHNT, CDR2 YENEEA. V was cut by 5 bases and J by 0 bases, with 15 bases left in between. In nucleotides, the CDR3 is TGTGCCAGCAGCAAGAGGGACTTACAAAGCACAGATACGCAGTATTTT. Amino acids: CASSKRDLQSTDTQYF.

The rearrangement joins TRBV2 to TRBJ2-7; D is unclear. CDR1 SNHLY and CDR2 FYNNEI come from the germline V gene. CDR3 size: 12 residues. The V end lost 2 bases, the J end lost 4 bases, and 6 bases lay between the germline ends. In DNA, the CDR3 is TGTGCCAGCAGTGAAACCGAATACGAGCAGTACTTC. It encodes CASSETEYEQYF.